The TCR beta chain under discussion was sequenced for a study of cytomegalovirus exposure and HLA in healthy donors. The CDR3 totals 14 residues. Germline V gene data show CDR1 as SQVTM and CDR2 as ANQGSEA. V gave up 7 bases and J gave up 0 bases, with 13 bases separating them. 13 Jbeta primers and 60 Vbeta primers were used for the PCR. The assay was immunoSEQ multiplex PCR, and TCRdb's table has in-frame clones only and misses some. Among about 97,000 clones listed, roughly three quarters were seen once. The V gene is TRBV29-1, the J gene TRBJ1-3, with a weak D call TRBD1 (6 bases). Sequencing was done on a sample of PBMCs. The sequence came from a male donor in good health and CMV-seropositive. The CDR3: CSAEQGNSGNTIYF. Written as DNA, the CDR3 is TGCAGCGCCGAGCAGGGGAACTCTGGAAACACCATATATTTT.